A selection of T cell receptor beta chains follows, all from one sample in a study of blood T cell repertoires in COVID-19. The table came from immunoSEQ multiplex PCR; TCRdb's copy has only in-frame clones and leaves some out. The table has just over 350,000 clones, 65% to 90% seen once; the top ten hold around 7.5%. The sequenced material came from peripheral blood. These receptors were collected from an older woman with COVID-19, enrolled during active disease. The CDR3 runs from the conserved cysteine through the conserved F or W. D genes are given only for firm matches.

CDR3aa	v_gene	j_gene	d_gene
CASSEGPPDQPQHF	TRBV2	TRBJ1-5	-
CASSQSEAYEQYF	TRBV16	TRBJ2-7	-
CASSFSGGTPNQETQYF	TRBV7-8	TRBJ2-5	TRBD2
CASSLEGTDTQYF	TRBV3-1/TRBV3-2	TRBJ2-3	-
CASSEWGSHNQPQHF	TRBV6-1	TRBJ1-5	-
CAWNEGTAGGQPQHF	TRBV30	TRBJ1-5	TRBD1
CASSVDYGGSYNEQFF	TRBV9	TRBJ2-1	-
CASSDPRAYEQYF	TRBV5-1	TRBJ2-7	-
CASSLSIGQGHTEAFF	TRBV5-8	TRBJ1-1	TRBD1
CASSLQGSSYNEQFF	TRBV7-2	TRBJ2-1	-